The TCR beta chain described here comes from a study of identical twins. TCRdb analysed the 5' RACE reads with MiXCR anew, one entry per CDR3 protein. The table lists approximately 890,000 distinct CDR3 sequences, about 12% of them singletons, with 1.5% to 2% in the top ten. The V end was cut by 3 bases, the J end by 10 bases, with 10 bases between. Germline values: CDR1 LGHDT, CDR2 YNNKEL (reference sequence). The CDR3 length is 12 residues. This clonotype was seen only a few times. The sample also formed part of further work on yellow fever vaccine responses in identical twins.

The V gene is TRBV3-1, the J gene TRBJ2-1; maybe TRBD2 (5 bases). The sample consisted of PBMCs. The receptor was isolated from a woman aged 18-29 years in good health. The CDR3 loop is CASSHERPEQFF. The DNA of the CDR3 is TGTGCCAGCAGCCACGAGCGGCCGGAGCAGTTCTTC.